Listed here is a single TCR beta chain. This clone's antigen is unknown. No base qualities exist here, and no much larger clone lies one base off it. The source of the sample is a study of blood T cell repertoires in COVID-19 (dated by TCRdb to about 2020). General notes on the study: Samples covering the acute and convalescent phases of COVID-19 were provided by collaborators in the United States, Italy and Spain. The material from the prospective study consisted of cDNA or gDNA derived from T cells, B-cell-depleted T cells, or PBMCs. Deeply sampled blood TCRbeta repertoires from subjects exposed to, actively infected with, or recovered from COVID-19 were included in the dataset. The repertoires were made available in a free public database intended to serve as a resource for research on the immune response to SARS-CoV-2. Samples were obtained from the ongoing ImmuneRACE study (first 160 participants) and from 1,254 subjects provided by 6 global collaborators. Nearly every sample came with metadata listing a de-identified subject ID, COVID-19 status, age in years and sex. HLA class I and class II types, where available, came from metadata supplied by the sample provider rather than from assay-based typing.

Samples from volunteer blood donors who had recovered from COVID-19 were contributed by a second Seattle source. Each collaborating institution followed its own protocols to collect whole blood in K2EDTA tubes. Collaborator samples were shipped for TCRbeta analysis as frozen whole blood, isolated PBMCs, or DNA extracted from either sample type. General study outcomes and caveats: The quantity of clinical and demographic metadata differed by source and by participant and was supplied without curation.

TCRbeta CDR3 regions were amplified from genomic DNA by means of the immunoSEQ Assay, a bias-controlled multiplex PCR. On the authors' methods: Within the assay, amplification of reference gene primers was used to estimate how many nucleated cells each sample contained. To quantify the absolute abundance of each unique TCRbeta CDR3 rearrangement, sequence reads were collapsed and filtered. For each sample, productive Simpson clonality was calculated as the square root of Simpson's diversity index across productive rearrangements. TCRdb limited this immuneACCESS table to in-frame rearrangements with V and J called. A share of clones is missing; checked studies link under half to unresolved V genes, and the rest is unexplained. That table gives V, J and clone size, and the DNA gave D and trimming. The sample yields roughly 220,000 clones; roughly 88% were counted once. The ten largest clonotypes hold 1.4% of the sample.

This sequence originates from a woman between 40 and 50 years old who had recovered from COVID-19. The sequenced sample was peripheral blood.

The CDR3 corresponds to CASSAQGSYEQYF. The sequence in DNA is TGTGCCAGCAGCGCCCAGGGTTCCTACGAGCAGTACTTC. The chain joins TRBV9 to TRBJ2-7; TRBD1 is perhaps the D gene, given 5 matching bases. The CDR1 and CDR2 encoded by the germline V gene are SGDLS and YYNGEE. The V end loses 3 bases and the J end loses 1 base, and a stretch of 8 bases separates them. The CDR3, from cysteine to phenylalanine, totals 13 residues. Only the CDR3 region is kept as DNA, spanning 39 bases read in frame from base 1.